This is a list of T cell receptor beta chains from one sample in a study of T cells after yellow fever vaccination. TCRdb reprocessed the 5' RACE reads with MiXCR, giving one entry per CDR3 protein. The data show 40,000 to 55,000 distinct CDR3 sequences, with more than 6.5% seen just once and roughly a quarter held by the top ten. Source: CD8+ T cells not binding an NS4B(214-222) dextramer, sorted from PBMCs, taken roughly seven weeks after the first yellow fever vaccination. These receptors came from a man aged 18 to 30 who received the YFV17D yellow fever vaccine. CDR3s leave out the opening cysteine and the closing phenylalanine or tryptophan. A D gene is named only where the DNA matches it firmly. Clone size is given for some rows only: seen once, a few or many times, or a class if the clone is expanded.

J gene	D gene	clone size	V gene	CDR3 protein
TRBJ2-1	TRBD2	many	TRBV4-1	ASSQDGSGFNEQF
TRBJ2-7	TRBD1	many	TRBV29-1	SVASGQGSSYEQY
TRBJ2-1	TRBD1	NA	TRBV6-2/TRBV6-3	ASRTGTGSGF
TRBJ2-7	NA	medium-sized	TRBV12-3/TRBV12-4	ASSSPHIDGSYEQY
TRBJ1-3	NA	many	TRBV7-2	ASSGQANSGNTIY
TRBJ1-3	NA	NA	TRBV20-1	SARADTANTIY
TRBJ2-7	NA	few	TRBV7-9	ASSSVGDGSRLEQY
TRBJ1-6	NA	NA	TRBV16	ASSQLTGSINSPLH
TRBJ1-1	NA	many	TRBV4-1	ASSPSRAGEWNTEAF
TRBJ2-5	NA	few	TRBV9	ASSGQETQY
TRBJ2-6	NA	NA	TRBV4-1	ASTGTGANVLT
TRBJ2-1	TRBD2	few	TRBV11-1	ASSPWASGGPGGYNEQF
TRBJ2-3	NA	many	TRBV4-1	ASSQDAGTPTQY
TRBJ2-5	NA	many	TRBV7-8	ASSPTSGETQY
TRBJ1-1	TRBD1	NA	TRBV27	ASSVLRDSKNTEAF
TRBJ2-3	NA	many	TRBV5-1	ASSLEDWTDTQY
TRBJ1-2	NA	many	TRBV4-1	ASSQGFSGPGRGYT
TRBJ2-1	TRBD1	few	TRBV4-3	ASSQGPGQRHNEQF
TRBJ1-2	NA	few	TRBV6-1	ASSPGPISGYT
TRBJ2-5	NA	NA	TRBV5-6	ASNVGGGGETQY
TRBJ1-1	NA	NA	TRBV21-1	AGGTGAF
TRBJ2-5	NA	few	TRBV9	ASSVLGYETQY
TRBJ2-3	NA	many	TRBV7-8	ASMGAVYTDTQY
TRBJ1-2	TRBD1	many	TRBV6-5	ASSFRGRDDGYT
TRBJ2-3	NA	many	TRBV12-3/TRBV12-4	ASGSDTQY
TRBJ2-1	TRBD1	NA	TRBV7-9	ASSLAGQGALFEQF
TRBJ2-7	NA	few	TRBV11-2	ASSRVSRGDEQY
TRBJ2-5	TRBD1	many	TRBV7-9	ASSLVGTGQETQY
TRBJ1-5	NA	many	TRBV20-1	SARDGAENQPQH
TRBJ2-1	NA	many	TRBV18	ASSPPDGNEQF
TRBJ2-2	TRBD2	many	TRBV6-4	ASSESGGATGELF
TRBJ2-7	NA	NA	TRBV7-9	ASSSPGRSYEQY
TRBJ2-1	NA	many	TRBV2	ASSGTGTPKEQF
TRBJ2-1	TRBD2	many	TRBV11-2	ASSSPLSGGFDNEQF
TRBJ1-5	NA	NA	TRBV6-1	ASSEAGAVWQPQH
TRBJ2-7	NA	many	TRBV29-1	SVKGYEQY
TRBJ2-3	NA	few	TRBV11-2	ASSLGVMQGPIISTDTQY